This TCR beta chain was obtained from a study of OX40 agonist ivuxolimab in advanced cancers. Whole-study results and caveats: Expanded clones tended on average to be more numerous among CD8+ T cells than CD4+.

As regards this clone: The antigen is unknown.

Sequencing used immunoSEQ multiplex PCR; TCRdb keeps in-frame clones, though not all of them. The table includes nearly 65,000 clones, about 90% detected once. Here the sequenced sample was CD4+ or CD8+ T cells sorted from blood, taken in a trial of the OX40 agonist ivuxolimab. This TCR was recovered from an adult with an advanced solid tumor such as melanoma, head and neck, liver or kidney cancer.

The CDR3 region has the DNA TGTGCCAGCAGCACCACTAGAGGGTACAATGAGCAGTTCTTC. The encoded protein is CASSTTRGYNEQFF. The gene calls are TRBV7-6 and TRBJ2-1; the D gene is possibly TRBD2 (5 bases). Germline V gene lookup returns CDR1 SGHVS and CDR2 FNYEAQ. The CDR3 extends over 14 amino acids. Trimming removed 5 bases at V and 4 bases at J, with 12 bases between.